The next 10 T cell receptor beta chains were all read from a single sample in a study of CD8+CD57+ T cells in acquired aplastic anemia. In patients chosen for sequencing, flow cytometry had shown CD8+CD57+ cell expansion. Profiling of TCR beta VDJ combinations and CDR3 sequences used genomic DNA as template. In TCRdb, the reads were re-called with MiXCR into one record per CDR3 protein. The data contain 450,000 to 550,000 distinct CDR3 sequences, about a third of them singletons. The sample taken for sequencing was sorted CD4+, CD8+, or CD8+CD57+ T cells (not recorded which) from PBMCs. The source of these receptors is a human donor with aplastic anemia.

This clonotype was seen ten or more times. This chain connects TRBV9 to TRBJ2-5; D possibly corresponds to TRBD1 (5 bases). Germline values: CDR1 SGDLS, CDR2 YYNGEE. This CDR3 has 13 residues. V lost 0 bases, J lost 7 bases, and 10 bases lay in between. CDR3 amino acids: CASSVGQGGTQYF. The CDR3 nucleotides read TGTGCCAGCAGCGTAGGGCAGGGTGGGACCCAGTACTTC.

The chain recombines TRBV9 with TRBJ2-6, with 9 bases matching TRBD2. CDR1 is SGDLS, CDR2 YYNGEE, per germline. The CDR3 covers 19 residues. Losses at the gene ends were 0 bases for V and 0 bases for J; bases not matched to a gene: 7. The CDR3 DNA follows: TGTGCCAGCAGCGTAGAAGTAGCGGGGGCCTTCTCTGGGGCCAACGTCCTGACTTTC. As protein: CASSVEVAGAFSGANVLTF.

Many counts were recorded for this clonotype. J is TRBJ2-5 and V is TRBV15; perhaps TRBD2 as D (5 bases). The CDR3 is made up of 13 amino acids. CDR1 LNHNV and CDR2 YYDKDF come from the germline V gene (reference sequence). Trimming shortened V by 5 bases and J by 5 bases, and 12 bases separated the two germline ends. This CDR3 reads CATSPTGLETQYF. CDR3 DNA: TGTGCCACCAGCCCGACCGGACTGGAGACCCAGTACTTC.

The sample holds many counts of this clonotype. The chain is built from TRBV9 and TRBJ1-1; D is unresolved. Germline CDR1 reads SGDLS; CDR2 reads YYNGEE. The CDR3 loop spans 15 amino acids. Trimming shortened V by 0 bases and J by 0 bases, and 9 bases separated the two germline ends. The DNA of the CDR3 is TGTGCCAGCAGCGTAGCGGCGGGGATGAACACTGAAGCTTTCTTT. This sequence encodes CASSVAAGMNTEAFF.

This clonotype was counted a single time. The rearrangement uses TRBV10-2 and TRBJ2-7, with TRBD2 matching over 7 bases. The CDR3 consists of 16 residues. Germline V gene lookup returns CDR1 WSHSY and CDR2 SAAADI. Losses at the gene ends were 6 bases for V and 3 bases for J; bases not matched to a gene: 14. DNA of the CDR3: TGCGCCAGCAGCGCCCGCGGGACTAATTCTGTCTACGAGCAGTACTTC. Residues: CASSARGTNSVYEQYF.

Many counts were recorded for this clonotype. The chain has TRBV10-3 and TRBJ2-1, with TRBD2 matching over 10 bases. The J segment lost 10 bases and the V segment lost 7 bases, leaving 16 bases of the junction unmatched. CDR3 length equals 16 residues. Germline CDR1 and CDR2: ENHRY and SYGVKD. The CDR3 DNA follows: TGTGCCATCACCTCCGGGACTAGCGTAGGAAGTGGAGAGCAGTTCTTC. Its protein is CAITSGTSVGSGEQFF.

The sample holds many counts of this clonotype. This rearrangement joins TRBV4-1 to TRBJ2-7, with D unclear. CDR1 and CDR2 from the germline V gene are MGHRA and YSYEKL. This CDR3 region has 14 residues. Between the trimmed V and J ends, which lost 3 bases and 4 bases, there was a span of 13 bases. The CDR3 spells CASSHPGVVYEQYF. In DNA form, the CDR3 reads TGCGCCAGCAGCCACCCAGGTGTAGTGTACGAGCAGTACTTC.

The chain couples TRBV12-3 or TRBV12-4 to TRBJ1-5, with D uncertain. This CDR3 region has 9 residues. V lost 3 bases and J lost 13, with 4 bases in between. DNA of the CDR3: TGTGCCAGCAGTTTGCCACAGCATTTT. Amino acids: CASSLPQHF.

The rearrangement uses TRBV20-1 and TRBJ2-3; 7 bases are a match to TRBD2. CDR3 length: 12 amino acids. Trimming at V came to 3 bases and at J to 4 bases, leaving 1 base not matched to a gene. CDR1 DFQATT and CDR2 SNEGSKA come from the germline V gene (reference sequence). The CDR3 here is CSARLAADTQYF. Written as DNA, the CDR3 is TGCAGTGCTAGGCTAGCGGCAGATACGCAGTATTTT.

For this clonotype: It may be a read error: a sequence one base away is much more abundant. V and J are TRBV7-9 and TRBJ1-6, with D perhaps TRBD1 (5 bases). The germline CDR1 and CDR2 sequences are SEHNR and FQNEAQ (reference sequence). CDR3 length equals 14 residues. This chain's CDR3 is CASSLQGPNSPPHF. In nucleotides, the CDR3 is TGTGCCAGCAGCTTGCAGGGCCCTAATTCACCCCCCCACTTT.